One sample yielded the 20 T cell receptor beta chains listed below, sequenced in a study of T cell responses to AZD1222 COVID-19 vaccine. Measured with immunoSEQ multiplex PCR; TCRdb has only the in-frame clones, and not every one. The sample carries around 110,000 clones, roughly 87% recorded once. The input for sequencing was peripheral blood, taken on day 0 of AZD1222 vaccination. Source of these receptors: an adult in good health.

The V call is TRBV18, the J call TRBJ1-2; D gene unclear. With 3 bases removed from V and 8 bases from J, the gap between germline ends came to 16 bases. Germline V gene data show CDR1 as KGHSH and CDR2 as LQKENI. This CDR3 region has 14 residues. In DNA, the CDR3 is TGTGCCAGCTCACCTGAACGTGTAGGGTGGGGCTACACCTTC. Translated: CASSPERVGWGYTF. The full variable domain, in which reference TRBV18 and TRBJ1-2 provide the parts outside the CDR3, is NAGVMQNPRHLVRRRGQEARLRCSPMKGHSHVYWYRQLPEEGLKFMVYLQKENIIDESGMPKERFSAEFPKEGPSILRIQQVVRGDSAAYFCASSPERVGWGYTFGSGTRLTVV.

The chain couples TRBV28 to TRBJ1-2; D call uncertain. The V end was cut by 7 bases, the J end by 4 bases, with 10 bases between. Germline loops: CDR1 MDHEN, CDR2 SYDVKM. The CDR3 covers 12 residues. CDR3 bases: TGTGCCAGCAACCCCGGGCCCTATGGCTACACCTTC. Protein sequence: CASNPGPYGYTF.

This chain uses TRBV28 with TRBJ1-4, with 8 bases aligning to TRBD1. The V gene end was trimmed by 2 bases and the J gene end by 4 bases; junction bases not matched to a gene: 9. CDR1 MDHEN and CDR2 SYDVKM come from the germline V gene. The CDR3 has 17 residues. CDR3 sequence (DNA): TGTGCCAGCAGTTTACCTGGGACAGGAGACTTTAATGAAAAACTGTTTTTT. Residues: CASSLPGTGDFNEKLFF.

The chain links TRBV29-1 to TRBJ1-4; 7 nucleotides agree with TRBD1. CDR1 is SQVTM and CDR2 is ANQGSEA in the germline V gene. This CDR3 region has 14 residues. Trimming at V came to 7 bases and at J to 4 bases, leaving 9 bases not matched to a gene. The CDR3 DNA sequence: TGCAGCGCACTCAAGGACAGGTTTAATGAAAAACTGTTTTTT. As protein: CSALKDRFNEKLFF.

The chain's CDR3 is CASSLNPSGVHYEQYF. The CDR3 DNA is TGTGCCAGCAGCCTTAACCCTTCAGGGGTCCACTACGAGCAGTACTTC. The J gene is TRBJ2-7, the V gene TRBV5-6; tentative D call: TRBD1 (6 bases). Germline CDR1 is SGHDT and CDR2 is YYEEEE. The germline V and J ends were trimmed by 4 bases and 3 bases, with 20 bases remaining between them. The CDR3 totals 16 residues.

The chain carries TRBV7-2 and TRBJ1-2, with D uncertain. The CDR3 totals 12 residues. V lost 5 bases, J lost 6 bases, and 10 bases lay in between. In germline, CDR1 is SGHTA, CDR2 FQGNSA. The CDR3 loop is CASSAPWNGYTF. The CDR3 DNA sequence: TGTGCCAGCAGCGCACCGTGGAATGGCTACACCTTC.

This clone was detected a few times. This chain links TRBV20-1 with TRBJ2-7; D is unclear. In germline, CDR1 is DFQATT, CDR2 SNEGSKA (reference sequence). The ends were cut back, 3 bases at V and 6 bases at J, with 9 bases in the middle. The CDR3 runs to 11 residues. The CDR3, as DNA: TGCAGTGCTAGCTACGTCGCCGAGCAGTACTTC. Protein: CSASYVAEQYF.

This clone showed up just once. V gene TRBV5-1 combines with J gene TRBJ2-1, with a weak D call TRBD2 (6 bases). This CDR3 contains 13 residues. Germline CDR1 is SGHRS and CDR2 is YFSETQ. Trimming stripped 4 bases from V and 6 bases from J, with 11 bases between. CDR3 bases: TGCGCCAGCAGCGTGTTTAGCGGCAATGAGCAGTTCTTC. Encoded protein: CASSVFSGNEQFF.

The chain is built from TRBV3-1 (or the pseudogene TRBV3-2) and TRBJ1-3, with a weak D call TRBD1 (5 bases). V lost 6 bases and J lost 0, with 9 bases in between. Per the germline V gene, CDR1 is LGHDT and CDR2 is YNNKEL (reference sequence). CDR3 length equals 14 residues. Written as DNA, the CDR3 is TGTGCCAGCAGTGGGGGGTCCTCTGGAAACACCATATATTTT. Translated, it gives CASSGGSSGNTIYF.

V and J are TRBV7-2 and TRBJ2-1; D not resolved. The germline CDR1 and CDR2 sequences are SGHTA and FQGNSA. V gave up 8 bases and J gave up 4 bases, with 15 bases separating them. This CDR3 has 14 amino acids. CDR3 DNA sequence: TGTGCCAGCGGGCGTCTTAGGCCTTACAATGAGCAGTTCTTC. Its protein product is CASGRLRPYNEQFF.

The chain is built from TRBV6-5 and TRBJ1-3; no definite D call. The V and J ends lost 6 bases and 2 bases respectively, with 11 bases between them. The CDR3 contains 14 residues. Germline-derived CDR1 and CDR2 are MNHEY and SVGAGI. CDR3 sequence: CASRPYRAGNTIYF. CDR3 bases: TGTGCCAGCAGACCTTACAGAGCTGGAAACACCATATATTTT.

The chain joins TRBV5-1 to TRBJ1-2; D unresolved. Germline V gene sequence: CDR1 SGHRS, CDR2 YFSETQ. V lost 6 bases and J lost 3, with 0 bases in between. The CDR3 is 9 amino acids. CDR3 loop: CASNYGYTF. In DNA, the CDR3 is TGCGCCAGCAACTATGGCTACACCTTC. Complete variable domain (other parts from reference TRBV5-1 and TRBJ1-2): KAGVTQTPRYLIKTRGQQVTLSCSPISGHRSVSWYQQTPGQGLQFLFEYFSETQRNKGNFPGRFSGRQFSNSRSEMNVSTLELGDSALYLCASNYGYTFGSGTRLTVV.

The chain joins TRBV12-5 to TRBJ2-7; TRBD2 is a possible D gene (7 bases). Trimming removed 2 bases from V and 3 bases from J, with 17 bases in between. This CDR3 is 16 amino acids long. The germline CDR1 and CDR2 sequences are LGHNT and FRNRAP. The CDR3 DNA reads TGTGCTAGTGGTTTGTACGGGGGAGGGGGACACTACGAGCAGTACTTC. Protein product: CASGLYGGGGHYEQYF.

This chain joins TRBV4-1 and TRBJ2-7, with TRBD2 matching 7 bases. The ends lost 6 bases at V and 5 bases at J; junction bases unmatched: 13. This CDR3 region has 15 residues. In germline, CDR1 is MGHRA, CDR2 YSYEKL. The CDR3 nucleotides read TGCGCCAGCAGGTATACTAGCGATGGCCTACACGAGCAGTACTTC. Its translation: CASRYTSDGLHEQYF.

The chain recombines TRBV25-1 with TRBJ1-1, with D hard to call. Germline V gene data show CDR1 as MGHDK and CDR2 as SYGVNS. V was shortened by 2 bases and J by 9 bases, with 13 bases between the two germline ends. This CDR3 is built from 13 residues. The CDR3 sequence: CASSEPHGGKAFF. The DNA of the CDR3 is TGTGCCAGCAGTGAACCCCACGGCGGAAAAGCTTTCTTT.

The chain is built from TRBV6-5 and TRBJ2-7; D remains unclear. V lost 8 bases and J 2 bases, leaving 10 bases between the germline ends. The length of the CDR3 is 12 residues. From germline, CDR1 is MNHEY and CDR2 SVGAGI. CDR3 sequence (DNA): TGTGCCAGCGGCGGAAGAACCTACGAGCAGTACTTC. It encodes CASGGRTYEQYF.

V and J are TRBV30 and TRBJ2-7; D might be TRBD1 or TRBD2, each matching 5 bases. Between the trimmed V and J ends, which lost 4 bases and 4 bases, there was a span of 29 bases. The CDR3 loop spans 18 amino acids. CDR1 and CDR2 (germline): GTSNPN, SVGIG (reference sequence). CDR3 nucleotide sequence: TGTGCCTGGACCTACCCCACAGGAGCGGCTGGGATTTGGTACGAGCAGTACTTC. Translation gives CAWTYPTGAAGIWYEQYF.

The chain is built from TRBV24-1 and TRBJ2-6; TRBD2 agrees at 7 bases. CDR3 length: 17 amino acids. Per germline, CDR1 KGHDR and CDR2 SFDVKD. Trimming took 2 bases from V and 2 from J; bases not matched to a gene: 5. The CDR3 protein is CATSDSQGGTGANVLTF. CDR3 in DNA: TGTGCCACCAGTGATTCCCAGGGAGGGACTGGGGCCAACGTCCTGACTTTC.

Remarks on this clone: In the same sample, other DNA sequences code for this CDR3. V gene TRBV6-2 or TRBV6-3 combines with J gene TRBJ2-1; no clear D gene. The germline V gene has CDR1 MNHEY and CDR2 SVGEGT. The CDR3 extends over 11 amino acids. The V gene lost 3 bases and the J gene lost 7 bases, with 4 bases spanning the gap. The CDR3 spells CASSYRNEQFF. The CDR3 nucleotides are TGTGCCAGCAGTTATCGTAATGAGCAGTTCTTC.

The chain is built from TRBV6-5 and TRBJ1-5; D possibly corresponds to TRBD1 (6 bases). V was pared by 5 bases and J by 4 bases, with 15 bases between. CDR1 is MNHEY, CDR2 SVGAGI, per germline. The CDR3 contains 15 residues. CDR3: CASSTWRGPNQPQHF. CDR3 in DNA: TGTGCCAGCAGTACCTGGCGGGGGCCGAATCAGCCCCAGCATTTT.